The 19 T cell receptor beta chains given below trace back to one sample, sequenced in a study of shared clonotypes between healthy human individuals. Profiling relied on immunoSEQ multiplex PCR, and the TCRdb table lists in-frame clones only, not all of them. The table shows 2 million to 2.5 million clones, with about 94% occurring only once. The specimen was naive CD4+ T cells sorted from blood. Indicated subset: CD45RA+ positively selected. These receptors came from a man younger than 35 in good health.

The genes are TRBV30 and TRBJ1-2; D not certain. This CDR3 has 12 residues. Looked up from germline, CDR1 is GTSNPN and CDR2 is SVGIG (reference sequence). V shed 4 bases and J shed 6 bases, with 12 bases lying between them. In nucleotides, the CDR3 is TGTGCCTGGACGGCGGGTTTGGATGGCTACACCTTC. The encoded protein is CAWTAGLDGYTF.

J is TRBJ1-5 and V is TRBV5-6; TRBD1 agrees at 7 bases. V was pared by 5 bases and J by 5 bases, with 7 bases of the junction left unmatched. There are 14 residues in the CDR3. Germline values: CDR1 SGHDT, CDR2 YYEEEE. CDR3 nucleotide sequence: TGTGCCAGCAGTTTCCAGGGGGGGGATCAGCCCCAGCATTTT. Its translation: CASSFQGGDQPQHF.

V is TRBV19 and J is TRBJ2-3; a weak D match, TRBD1 (5 bases). CDR1 LNHDA and CDR2 SQIVND come from the germline V gene (reference sequence). V dropped 11 bases and J dropped 2 bases, with 14 bases sitting between them. The CDR3 is 13 residues long. CDR3 protein: CASTEQVTDTQYF. CDR3 nucleotides: TGTGCCTCGACTGAACAGGTCACAGATACGCAGTATTTT.

Concerning this clone: This CDR3 is also generated by other DNA sequences in the sample. Written as DNA, the CDR3 is TGCAGTGCTAGAGAGGGCCGGGGCTACACCTTC. It encodes CSAREGRGYTF. The chain recombines TRBV20-1 with TRBJ1-2; D not resolved. The V gene lost 0 bases and the J gene lost 8 bases, with 7 bases spanning the gap. Germline V gene sequence: CDR1 DFQATT, CDR2 SNEGSKA (reference sequence). CDR3 length: 11 residues.

The rearrangement joins TRBV19 to TRBJ1-1; D gene unclear. Trimming stripped 6 bases from V and 5 bases from J, with 7 bases between. CDR3 length: 11 amino acids. Germline values: CDR1 LNHDA, CDR2 SQIVND (reference sequence). The CDR3 reads CASSHRTEAFF. The CDR3 DNA sequence: TGTGCCAGTAGCCATCGTACTGAAGCTTTCTTT.

In nucleotides, the CDR3 is TGCGCCAGCAGCTTTGCGGGGAGAACCTACGAGCAGTACTTC. This sequence encodes CASSFAGRTYEQYF. The chain employs TRBV5-1 and TRBJ2-7, with D possibly being TRBD2 (6 bases). V was clipped by 2 bases and J by 2 bases, with 11 bases between them. The CDR3 is 14 amino acids. Per the germline V gene, CDR1 is SGHRS and CDR2 is YFSETQ.

The CDR3 spells CASGLGTAQETQYF. In nucleotides, the CDR3 is TGTGCTAGTGGTCTCGGGACAGCCCAAGAGACCCAGTACTTC. The chain has TRBV12-5 and TRBJ2-5; TRBD1 matches 7 bases. CDR1 is LGHNT, CDR2 FRNRAP, per germline. The CDR3 is 14 residues long. J lost 1 base, V lost 5 bases, and 4 bases had no gene match.

This chain connects TRBV10-2 to TRBJ2-3, with 10 bases fitting TRBD2. V shed 8 bases and J 2 bases; nucleotides not matched to a gene: 7. CDR1 is WSHSY and CDR2 is SAAADI in the germline V gene. This CDR3 contains 15 residues. As DNA, the CDR3 is TGCGCCAGCTTAACCGGGACTAGCGCCACAGATACGCAGTATTTT. The encoded protein is CASLTGTSATDTQYF.

The chain recombines TRBV18 with TRBJ1-1; D is perhaps TRBD1 (6 bases). Germline V lookup: CDR1 KGHSH, CDR2 LQKENI. This CDR3 has 18 amino acids. V was trimmed by 6 bases and J by 4 bases, leaving 27 bases between them. The CDR3 DNA follows: TGTGCCAGCTCGCCTAAACAGGGCTTTTTTCCAGTAGGCACTGAAGCTTTCTTT. Its protein product is CASSPKQGFFPVGTEAFF.

The rearrangement links TRBV7-2 to TRBJ2-5; no firm D call. In germline, CDR1 is SGHTA, CDR2 FQGNSA. Trimming took off 5 bases at V and 1 base at J, with 14 bases between the two ends. This CDR3 is built from 15 residues. This CDR3 is CASSPFRGPQETQYF. CDR3 DNA sequence: TGTGCCAGCAGCCCGTTTCGAGGCCCCCAAGAGACCCAGTACTTC.

V is TRBV6-1 and J is TRBJ2-3; maybe TRBD1 (6 bases). This CDR3 spans 15 amino acids. CDR1 is MNHNS, CDR2 SASEGT, per germline. Between the trimmed V and J ends, which lost 7 bases and 0 bases, there was a span of 14 bases. The CDR3 DNA reads TGTGCCAGCAAATGGGGACAAACTAGCACAGATACGCAGTATTTT. The encoded protein is CASKWGQTSTDTQYF.

With regard to this clone: The junction does not match germline at one end; this may be a read error. This rearrangement joins TRBV7-9 to TRBJ2-1; TRBD2 matches 9 bases. The CDR3 extends over 16 amino acids. CDR1 SEHNR and CDR2 FQNEAQ come from the germline V gene (reference sequence). In nucleotides, the CDR3 is TGTGCCAGCAGCATAGCGCGTGGTAGCGGGAGTCATGAGCAGTTCTTC. It specifies CASSIARGSGSHEQFF.

The chain carries TRBV20-1 and TRBJ2-4; no clear D gene. Trimming took 3 bases from V and 13 from J, leaving 10 bases between them. CDR1 is DFQATT and CDR2 is SNEGSKA in the germline V gene (reference sequence). CDR3 length equals 10 residues. CDR3 region: CSARHEDQYF. CDR3 nucleotide sequence: TGCAGTGCTAGGCACGAGGACCAGTACTTC.

The chain uses TRBV7-9 and TRBJ2-1, with TRBD2 as a possible D gene (6 bases). This CDR3 is 17 amino acids long. V lost 5 bases to trimming and J lost 7 bases, with 24 bases between them. Germline-derived CDR1 and CDR2 are SEHNR and FQNEAQ (reference sequence). The DNA of the CDR3 is TGTGCCAGCAGCCCCCGACTCATAGGCGGGATCGGTAATGAGCAGTTCTTC. It is translated as CASSPRLIGGIGNEQFF.

The J gene is TRBJ1-1, the V gene TRBV28; D unclear. CDR3 length: 13 residues. V lost 5 bases and J 3 bases, leaving 10 bases between the germline ends. CDR1 is MDHEN, CDR2 SYDVKM, per germline. CDR3 DNA sequence: TGTGCCAGCAGTCCCCTCCCTGACACTGAAGCTTTCTTT. Its translation is CASSPLPDTEAFF.

The CDR3 region is CASSLGQGAMNTEAFF. The CDR3 DNA follows: TGTGCCAGCAGCTTAGGGCAGGGGGCTATGAACACTGAAGCTTTCTTT. The rearrangement links TRBV5-6 to TRBJ1-1; 8 bases match TRBD1. The trim removed 2 bases at V and 0 bases at J, leaving 6 bases unmatched. This CDR3 region has 16 residues. The germline V gene encodes CDR1 SGHDT and CDR2 YYEEEE.

The chain carries TRBV5-1 and TRBJ2-3, with D unresolved. The CDR3 totals 15 residues. V dropped 6 bases and J dropped 2 bases, with 16 bases sitting between them. Germline CDR1 reads SGHRS; CDR2 reads YFSETQ. As DNA, the CDR3 is TGCGCCAGCAACCCATGGGGTAGCAACACAGATACGCAGTATTTT. It translates to CASNPWGSNTDTQYF.

For this clone: At the DNA level, this CDR3 is encoded by other sequences in the same sample as well. V gene TRBV4-1 combines with J gene TRBJ1-1, with no clear D. CDR3 length: 11 residues. CDR1 is MGHRA and CDR2 is YSYEKL in the germline V gene. Trimming cost V 4 bases and J 4 bases, with 4 bases left between them. Written as DNA, the CDR3 is TGCGCCAGCAGCCGGGGCACTGAAGCTTTCTTT. Amino acids: CASSRGTEAFF.

This chain connects TRBV13 to TRBJ2-7, with 7 bases lining up with TRBD1. Germline CDR1 PRHDT, CDR2 FYEKMQ (reference sequence). The CDR3 contains 15 residues. V was clipped by 5 bases and J by 2 bases; unmatched bases: 9. This CDR3 is CASSPRTGEAYEQYF. CDR3 nucleotides: TGTGCCAGCAGCCCCCGGACAGGTGAGGCCTACGAGCAGTACTTC. The full variable domain, in which reference TRBV13 and TRBJ2-7 provide the parts outside the CDR3, is AAGVIQSPRHLIKEKRETATLKCYPIPRHDTVYWYQQGPGQDPQFLISFYEKMQSDKGSIPDRFSAQQFSDYHSELNMSSLELGDSALYFCASSPRTGEAYEQYFGPGTRLTVT.